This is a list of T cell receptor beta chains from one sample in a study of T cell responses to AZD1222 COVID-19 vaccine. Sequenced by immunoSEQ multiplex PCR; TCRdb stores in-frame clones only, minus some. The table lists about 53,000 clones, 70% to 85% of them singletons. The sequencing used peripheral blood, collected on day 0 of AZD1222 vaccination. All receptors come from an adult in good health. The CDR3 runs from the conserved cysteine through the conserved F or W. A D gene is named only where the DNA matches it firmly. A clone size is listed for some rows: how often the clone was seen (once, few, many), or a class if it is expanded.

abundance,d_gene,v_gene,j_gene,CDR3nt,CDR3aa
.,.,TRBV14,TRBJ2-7,TGTGCCAGCAGCCAAGCTCAATCTAGCTACGAGCAGTACTTC,CASSQAQSSYEQYF
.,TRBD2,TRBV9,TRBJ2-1,TGTGCCAGCAGCGCGAGGATTACTAGCGAGGCGGGCAATGAGCAGTTCTTC,CASSARITSEAGNEQFF
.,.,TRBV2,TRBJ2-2,TGTGCCAGCAGTGAAGCGCGGGGAGGAAGCGGGGAGCTGTTTTTT,CASSEARGGSGELFF
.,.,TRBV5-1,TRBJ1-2,TGCGCCAGCAGTAGACAGGCTAACTATGGCTACACCTTC,CASSRQANYGYTF
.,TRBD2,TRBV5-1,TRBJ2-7,TGCGCCAGCAGCAGTATAGCGGGAGGAGGGACAGAGCAGTACTTC,CASSSIAGGGTEQYF
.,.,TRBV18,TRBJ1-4,TGTGCCAGCTCACTTAGGACGGGGGGCGAAAAACTGTTTTTT,CASSLRTGGEKLFF
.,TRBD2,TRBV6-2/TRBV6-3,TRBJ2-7,TGTGCCAGCAGTTCCCTAGAGCGGGAAACCTACGAGCAGTACTTC,CASSSLERETYEQYF
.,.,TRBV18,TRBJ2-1,TGTGCCAGCTCACCACCTAGGCGGCCAGGGAATGAGCAGTTCTTC,CASSPPRRPGNEQFF
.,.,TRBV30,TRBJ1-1,TGTGCCTGGAAACAGAGAAACACTGAAGCTTTCTTT,CAWKQRNTEAFF
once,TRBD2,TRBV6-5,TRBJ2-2,TGTGCCAGCAGCCTCCGGGGGAGGGACACCGGGGAGCTGTTTTTT,CASSLRGRDTGELFF
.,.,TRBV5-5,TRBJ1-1,TGTGCCAGCAGCTCACCCTTAGGGGTTGGGAACACTGAAGCTTTCTTT,CASSSPLGVGNTEAFF
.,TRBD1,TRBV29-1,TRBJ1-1,TGCAGCGTTGAGGGGCGACAGGGGCTGAACACTGAAGCTTTCTTT,CSVEGRQGLNTEAFF
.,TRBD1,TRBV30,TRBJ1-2,TGTGCCTGGAGGGGACCCGGCCCGGGACAGGGTTACTATGGCTACACCTTC,CAWRGPGPGQGYYGYTF
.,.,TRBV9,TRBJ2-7,TGTGCCAGCAGCGTATTAACCGGGAGCGACGAGCAGTACTTC,CASSVLTGSDEQYF
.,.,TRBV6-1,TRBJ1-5,TGTGCCAGCAGTGATCTCTTAGGGTTTGGCAATCAGCCCCAGCATTTT,CASSDLLGFGNQPQHF
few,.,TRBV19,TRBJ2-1,TGTGCCAGTAGTACGCGACTACAGGGAGACTCCTACAATGAGCAGTTCTTC,CASSTRLQGDSYNEQFF
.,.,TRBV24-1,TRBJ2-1,TGTGCCACCAGTGTGGGTGGCGGGCGTTACTCCTACAATGAGCAGTTCTTC,CATSVGGGRYSYNEQFF
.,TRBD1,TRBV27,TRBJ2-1,TGTGCCAGCAGTGTACAGGGGGTTCCCTACAATGAGCAGTTCTTC,CASSVQGVPYNEQFF
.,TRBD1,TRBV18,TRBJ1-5,TGTGCCAGCTCACCACCTGGGGACAGGGTAAATCAGCCCCAGCATTTT,CASSPPGDRVNQPQHF
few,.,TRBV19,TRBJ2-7,TGTGCCAGTAGTATATACGGGCCCTCCTACGAGCAGTACTTC,CASSIYGPSYEQYF
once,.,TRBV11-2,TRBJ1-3,TGTGCCAGCAGCTTAGACGGGGGGCTGAATCAGAATCGGGACTTT,CASSLDGGLNQNRDF
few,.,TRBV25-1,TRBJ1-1,TGTGCCAGCACGGGACAAATAAGCGCTGAAGCTTTCTTT,CASTGQISAEAFF
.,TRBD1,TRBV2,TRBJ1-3,TGTGCCAGCCTCGGGACAGGGAGCTCGGGGTGGGGTTCTGGAAACACCATATATTTT,CASLGTGSSGWGSGNTIYF
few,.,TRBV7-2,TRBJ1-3,TGTGCCAGCAGCTCCGTAGGGTCTGGAAACACCATATATTTT,CASSSVGSGNTIYF
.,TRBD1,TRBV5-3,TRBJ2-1,TGTGCCAGAAGCCCAGCCCTCGGGACAGGGGTCAGGAATGAGCAGTTCTTC,CARSPALGTGVRNEQFF
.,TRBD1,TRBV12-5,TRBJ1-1,TGTGCTAGTGGTTTTGGGACAGACTTCTCCAACACTGAAGCTTTCTTT,CASGFGTDFSNTEAFF
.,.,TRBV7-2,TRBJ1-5,TGTGCCAGCAGCTTAGTTGATAACAATCAGCCCCAGCATTTT,CASSLVDNNQPQHF
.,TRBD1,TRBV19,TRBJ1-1,TGTGCCAGTAGTATGGGACTGGACAGGGGAGTAACTGAAGCTTTCTTT,CASSMGLDRGVTEAFF
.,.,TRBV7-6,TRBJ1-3,TGTGCCAGCAGCTCAACAGGGAACTCTGGAAACACCATATATTTT,CASSSTGNSGNTIYF
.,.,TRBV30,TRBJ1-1,TGTGCCTGGAGTGGGGTAGGGACGAACACTGAAGCTTTCTTT,CAWSGVGTNTEAFF
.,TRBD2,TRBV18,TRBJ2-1,TGTGCCAGCTCACCGAACCTAGCGGGAGGGAGCTCCTACAATGAGCAGTTCTTC,CASSPNLAGGSSYNEQFF
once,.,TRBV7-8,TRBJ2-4,TGTGCCAGCAGCCCGACAAGCAAAAACATTCAGTACTTC,CASSPTSKNIQYF
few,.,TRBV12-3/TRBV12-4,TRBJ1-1,TGTGCCAGCACTTCCCGGGGGGCGAGTGAAGCTTTCTTT,CASTSRGASEAFF
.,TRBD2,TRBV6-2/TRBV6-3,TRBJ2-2,TGTGCCAGCAGTTACACTAGCGGGAGTTCGAACACCGGGGAGCTGTTTTTT,CASSYTSGSSNTGELFF
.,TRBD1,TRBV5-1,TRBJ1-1,TGCGCCAGCAGCTCGCAGGGACAGGACTCTGAAGCTTTCTTT,CASSSQGQDSEAFF
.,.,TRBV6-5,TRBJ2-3,TGTGCCAGCAGTCGGGACGGGAGCACAGATACGCAGTATTTT,CASSRDGSTDTQYF
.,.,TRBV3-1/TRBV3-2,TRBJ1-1,TGTGCCAGCAGCCTGCGACAGGCGAACACTGAAGCTTTCTTT,CASSLRQANTEAFF
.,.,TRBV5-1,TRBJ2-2,TGCGCCAGCAGCTCTTACAGGGATTACACCGGGGAGCTGTTTTTT,CASSSYRDYTGELFF
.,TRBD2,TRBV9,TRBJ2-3,TGTGCCAGCAGCGGGCAAGCGGGAGATGATACGCAGTATTTT,CASSGQAGDDTQYF
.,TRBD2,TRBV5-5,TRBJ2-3,TGTGCCAGCAGTCCGAGGGGTAGCGGGAGTTTTGATACGCAGTATTTT,CASSPRGSGSFDTQYF
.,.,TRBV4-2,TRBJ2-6,TGTGCCAGCAGCCAAAGCCGGCTGAGAGGGGCCAACGTCCTGACTTTC,CASSQSRLRGANVLTF
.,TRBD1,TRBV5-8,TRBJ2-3,TGTGCCAGTCCCAATCCTCCGGGACAGAACACAGATACGCAGTATTTT,CASPNPPGQNTDTQYF
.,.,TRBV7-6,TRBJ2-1,TGTGCCAGCAGCGCCCACAATGAGCAGTTCTTC,CASSAHNEQFF
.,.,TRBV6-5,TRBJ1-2,TGTGCCAGCAGAACGGGAGGTAGACTTAACTATGGCTACACCTTC,CASRTGGRLNYGYTF
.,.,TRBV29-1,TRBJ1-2,TGCAGCGTGGGGGGACAAGGAGCCTATGGCTACACCTTC,CSVGGQGAYGYTF
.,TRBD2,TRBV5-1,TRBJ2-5,TGCGCCAGCAGCGTGGGACTAGCGGGATCCGTCCAAGAGACCCAGTACTTC,CASSVGLAGSVQETQYF
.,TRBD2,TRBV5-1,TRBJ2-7,TGCGCCAGCAGCGCCGGGACTAACCACTACGAGCAGTACTTC,CASSAGTNHYEQYF
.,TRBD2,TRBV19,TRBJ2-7,TGTGCCAGTAGAACTAGCGGGATGAACGAGCAGTACTTC,CASRTSGMNEQYF
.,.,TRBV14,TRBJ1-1,TGTGCCAGCAGCGCACTACGACATGACAACACTGAAGCTTTCTTT,CASSALRHDNTEAFF
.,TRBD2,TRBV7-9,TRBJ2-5,TGTGCCAGCAGCTATGGGACTAGCGGGGGGCAAGAGACCCAGTACTTC,CASSYGTSGGQETQYF